A single sample is the source of the 10 T cell receptor beta chains below, sequenced in a study of blood T cell repertoires in COVID-19. Sequencing used immunoSEQ multiplex PCR; TCRdb keeps in-frame clones, though not all of them. The table has fewer than 150,000 clones, approximately 77% seen once. The sequenced material came from peripheral blood. These receptors all come from a man older than 75 with acute or convalescent COVID-19.

The chain employs TRBV7-3 and TRBJ2-1; 10 bases are shared with TRBD1. Germline assignment: CDR1 SGHTA and CDR2 FQGTGA. The CDR3 consists of 17 residues. V was clipped by 1 base and J by 2 bases; unmatched bases: 5. The CDR3 nucleotides read TGTGCCAGCAGCTTAAGGGGGGACAGGGGACCCTACAATGAGCAGTTCTTC. Its translation is CASSLRGDRGPYNEQFF.

The rearrangement uses TRBV5-1 and TRBJ1-2; the match to TRBD1 covers 10 bases. The ends lost 4 bases at V and 6 bases at J; junction bases unmatched: 6. This CDR3 has 14 amino acids. Germline values: CDR1 SGHRS, CDR2 YFSETQ. The CDR3 is CASSAGTGEDGYTF. As DNA, the CDR3 is TGCGCCAGCAGCGCAGGGACAGGGGAGGATGGCTACACCTTC.

The chain combines TRBV5-1 with TRBJ1-2; 9 bases match TRBD1. The CDR3 spans 14 residues. J lost 3 bases, V lost 5 bases, and 5 bases had no gene match. Germline V lookup: CDR1 SGHRS, CDR2 YFSETQ. The CDR3 sequence: CASSTGGADYGYTF. The CDR3, as DNA: TGCGCCAGCAGTACAGGGGGCGCGGACTATGGCTACACCTTC. The full variable domain, completed using reference TRBV5-1 and TRBJ1-2, is KAGVTQTPRYLIKTRGQQVTLSCSPISGHRSVSWYQQTPGQGLQFLFEYFSETQRNKGNFPGRFSGRQFSNSRSEMNVSTLELGDSALYLCASSTGGADYGYTFGSGTRLTVV.

This clone was counted once. The chain couples TRBV15 to TRBJ2-2, with a tentative D call TRBD2 (5 bases). This CDR3 has 17 amino acids. With 0 bases removed from V and 5 bases from J, the gap between germline ends came to 16 bases. The V gene's germline CDR1 is LNHNV and CDR2 YYDKDF (reference sequence). The CDR3 region has the DNA TGTGCCACCAGCAGAGATCTCCCGGGGTTGGGGACCGGGGAGCTGTTTTTT. Its protein is CATSRDLPGLGTGELFF.

This clone was detected once. V usage is TRBV5-6 and J usage is TRBJ1-5, with D possibly matching TRBD1 (6 bases). Germline V CDR1 and CDR2: SGHDT, YYEEEE. Trimming shortened V by 0 bases and J by 5 bases, and 9 bases separated the two germline ends. The CDR3 runs to 14 residues. CDR3 amino acids: CASSLEGGDQPQHF. The CDR3, as DNA: TGTGCCAGCAGCTTGGAAGGGGGAGATCAGCCCCAGCATTTT.

A remark on this clone: The same CDR3 is also encoded by other DNA sequences in this sample. V gene TRBV5-1 combines with J gene TRBJ2-1; D not certain. This CDR3 spans 15 amino acids. V was pared by 0 bases and J by 2 bases, with 9 bases between. The germline V gene encodes CDR1 SGHRS and CDR2 YFSETQ. The CDR3 is CASSLALSAYNEQFF. The CDR3 DNA is TGCGCCAGCAGCTTGGCACTTTCGGCCTACAATGAGCAGTTCTTC.

The chain combines TRBV30 with TRBJ2-7; D gene ambiguous. This CDR3 comprises 17 residues. V lost 0 bases and J 0 bases, leaving 18 bases between the germline ends. In germline, CDR1 is GTSNPN, CDR2 SVGIG (reference sequence). The CDR3 loop is CAWSVYGLGWSSYEQYF. In nucleotides, the CDR3 is TGTGCCTGGAGTGTATACGGTTTGGGTTGGAGCTCCTACGAGCAGTACTTC.

This chain links TRBV5-6 with TRBJ2-3; 8 positions match TRBD1. The CDR3 sequence is 15 residues long. The germline gives CDR1 SGHDT, CDR2 YYEEEE. Losses at the gene ends were 6 bases for V and 1 base for J; bases not matched to a gene: 7. The CDR3 DNA follows: TGTGCCAGCAACTACGCGGGACAGGGCACAGATACGCAGTATTTT. Protein sequence: CASNYAGQGTDTQYF.

This chain uses TRBV4-1 with TRBJ1-2; 10 nucleotides line up with TRBD1. The CDR3 is made up of 15 amino acids. V lost 4 bases and J lost 4; bases outside the gene matches: 6. Germline lookup yields CDR1 MGHRA and CDR2 YSYEKL. The CDR3 sequence is CASSPRQGASYGYTF. In DNA form, the CDR3 reads TGCGCCAGCAGCCCCAGACAGGGGGCCTCCTATGGCTACACCTTC.

J is TRBJ2-1 and V is TRBV5-4; the match to TRBD2 covers 15 bases. The CDR3 sequence is 16 residues long. CDR1 and CDR2 (germline): SGHNT, YYREEE (reference sequence). Trimming removed 3 bases from V and 12 bases from J; junction bases left unmatched: 10. The CDR3 DNA sequence: TGTGCCAGCAGCTCAGGGACTAGCGGGGGGCGGACCCTGCAGTTCTTC. It is translated as CASSSGTSGGRTLQFF.